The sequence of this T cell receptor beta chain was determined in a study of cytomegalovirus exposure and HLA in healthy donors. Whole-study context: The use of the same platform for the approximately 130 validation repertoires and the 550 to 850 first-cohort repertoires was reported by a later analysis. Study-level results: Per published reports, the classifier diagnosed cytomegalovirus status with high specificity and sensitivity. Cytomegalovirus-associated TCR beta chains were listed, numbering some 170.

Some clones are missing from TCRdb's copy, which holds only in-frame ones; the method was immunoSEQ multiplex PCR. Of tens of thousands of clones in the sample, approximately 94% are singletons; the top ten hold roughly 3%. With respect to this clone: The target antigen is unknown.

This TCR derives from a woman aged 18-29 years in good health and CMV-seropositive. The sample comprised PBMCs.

CDR3 in amino acids: CASSFGRGRGGLYTEAFF. The CDR3 DNA reads TGCGCCAGCAGCTTTGGGAGGGGCAGGGGAGGACTGTATACTGAAGCTTTCTTT. This chain uses TRBV5-1 with TRBJ1-1; a weak D match, TRBD1 (6 bases). Germline-derived CDR1 and CDR2 are SGHRS and YFSETQ. Between the trimmed V and J ends, which lost 2 bases and 5 bases, there was a span of 25 bases. The CDR3 is 18 amino acids.